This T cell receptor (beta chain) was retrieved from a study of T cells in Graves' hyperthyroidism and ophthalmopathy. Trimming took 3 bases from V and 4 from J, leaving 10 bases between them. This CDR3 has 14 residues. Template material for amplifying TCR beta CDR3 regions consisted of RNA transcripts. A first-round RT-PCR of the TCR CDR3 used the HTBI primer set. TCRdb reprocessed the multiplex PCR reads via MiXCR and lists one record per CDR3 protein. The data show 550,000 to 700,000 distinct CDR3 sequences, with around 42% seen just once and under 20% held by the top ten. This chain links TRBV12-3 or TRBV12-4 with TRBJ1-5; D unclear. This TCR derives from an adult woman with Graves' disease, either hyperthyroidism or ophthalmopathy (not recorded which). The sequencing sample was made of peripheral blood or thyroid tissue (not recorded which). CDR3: CASSLRPLNQPQHF. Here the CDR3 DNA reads TGTGCCAGCAGTTTGAGACCCTTGAATCAGCCCCAGCATTTT.